The next 14 T cell receptor beta chains were all read from a single sample in a study of graft-versus-host responses after intestinal transplantation. This table comes from immunoSEQ multiplex PCR, and its TCRdb copy is limited to in-frame clones, with some not included. Among some 100,000 clones listed, about 93% were seen once. These receptors' antigens are unknown. The input for sequencing was unstimulated CD8+ T cells sorted from spleen or lymph node cells, taken before transplant. The receptor source for this set is a human donor who was the organ donor for an intestinal transplant.

V and J are TRBV15 and TRBJ2-7, with 8 bases aligning to TRBD2. The CDR3 totals 18 residues. The J segment lost 1 base and the V segment lost 5 bases, leaving 16 bases of the junction unmatched. CDR1 LNHNV and CDR2 YYDKDF come from the germline V gene (reference sequence). CDR3 residues: CATSSEIGAGALSYEQYF. The DNA of the CDR3 is TGTGCCACCAGCTCGGAGATAGGAGCGGGGGCCCTGTCCTACGAGCAGTACTTC.

The chain links TRBV9 to TRBJ2-1; 11 bases fit TRBD2. This CDR3 comprises 14 residues. Trimming cost V 4 bases and J 10 bases; bases outside gene matches: 7. Germline assignment: CDR1 SGDLS and CDR2 YYNGEE. CDR3 in DNA: TGTGCCAGCAGCTTACCGACTAGCGGGGAAGAGCAGTTCTTC. It encodes CASSLPTSGEEQFF.

The gene calls are TRBV9 and TRBJ2-5, with 9 nucleotides matching TRBD2. The CDR3 totals 15 residues. With 8 bases clipped from V and 5 bases from J, the junction kept 13 bases outside the gene matches. Germline CDR1 reads SGDLS; CDR2 reads YYNGEE. The CDR3 coding sequence is TGTGCCAGTACGCGGGAGGGGGGAGGAGTGGAGACCCAGTACTTC. It yields the protein CASTREGGGVETQYF.

This clone has just one count. The J gene is TRBJ2-7, the V gene TRBV19, with 7 bases identical to TRBD1. With 8 bases clipped from V and 2 bases from J, the junction kept 3 bases outside the gene matches. Germline CDR1 is LNHDA and CDR2 is SQIVND (reference sequence). CDR3 length: 12 residues. Here the CDR3 DNA reads TGTGCCAGTCGGGACAGCACCTACGAGCAGTACTTC. Translation: CASRDSTYEQYF.

V and J are TRBV7-9 and TRBJ2-3, with TRBD1 identical over 7 bases. The CDR3 covers 17 residues. Germline V gene data show CDR1 as SEHNR and CDR2 as FQNEAQ (reference sequence). J gave up 2 bases and V 5 bases, and 13 bases lay outside the gene matches. As DNA, the CDR3 is TGTGCCAGCAGCCGAACTGGTAGGGGGCAGGTCACAGATACGCAGTATTTT. This encodes CASSRTGRGQVTDTQYF.

This clone appeared a single time. The chain uses TRBV7-6 and TRBJ1-1, with 9 positions matching TRBD1. The germline gives CDR1 SGHVS, CDR2 FNYEAQ. The CDR3 contains 15 residues. The trim removed 5 bases at V and 0 bases at J, leaving 4 bases unmatched. In DNA form, the CDR3 reads TGTGCCAGCAGCCTACGGGACAGGGTGAACACTGAAGCTTTCTTT. As protein: CASSLRDRVNTEAFF.

The CDR3 DNA reads as TGTGCCAGCAGCTTACCGGGAGGGACCAGTGGCTACACCTTC. This translates into CASSLPGGTSGYTF. This chain links TRBV7-2 with TRBJ1-2, with D maybe TRBD1 (5 bases). V shed 2 bases and J shed 7 bases, with 14 bases lying between them. There are 14 residues in the CDR3. The germline V gene encodes CDR1 SGHTA and CDR2 FQGNSA. Together with reference TRBV7-2 and TRBJ1-2, the CDR3 gives the full variable domain: GAGVSQSPSNKVTEKGKDVELRCDPISGHTALYWYRQSLGQGLEFLIYFQGNSAPDKSGLPSDRFSAERTGGSVSTLTIQRTQQEDSAVYLCASSLPGGTSGYTFGSGTRLTVV.

V is TRBV19 and J is TRBJ2-7; D may be TRBD1 (6 bases). V was cut by 5 bases and J by 1 base, with 12 bases left in between. This CDR3 region has 14 residues. In germline, CDR1 is LNHDA, CDR2 SQIVND (reference sequence). CDR3 bases: TGTGCCAGTAGTCCCTGGCAGGGGTCCTACGAGCAGTACTTC. Amino acid sequence: CASSPWQGSYEQYF.

This rearrangement joins TRBV27 to TRBJ2-5, with 7 nucleotides matching TRBD2. V trimming: 0 bases; J trimming: 5 bases; junction bases outside the gene matches: 3. CDR3 length: 14 residues. From germline, CDR1 is MNHEY and CDR2 SMNVEV (reference sequence). The CDR3 DNA sequence: TGTGCCAGCAGTTTATCGGGGGGGAGTGAGACCCAGTACTTC. Residues: CASSLSGGSETQYF.

The gene calls are TRBV2 and TRBJ1-1; possible D gene TRBD1, 6 bases. There are 11 residues in the CDR3. Trimming stripped 10 bases from V and 5 bases from J, with 11 bases between. Germline V gene sequence: CDR1 SNHLY, CDR2 FYNNEI. CDR3 in amino acids: CATQGSTEAFF. CDR3 in DNA: TGTGCCACACAGGGTTCGACTGAAGCTTTCTTT.

V gene TRBV29-1 combines with J gene TRBJ2-1; TRBD2 aligns across 7 bases. From germline, CDR1 is SQVTM and CDR2 ANQGSEA. Unmatched junction bases numbered 14, after V lost 7 bases and J lost 5 bases. CDR3 length: 15 residues. For the CDR3, the DNA is TGCAGCGCTCCGGCTGGGCTAGCGGATAACAATGAGCAGTTCTTC. It is translated as CSAPAGLADNNEQFF.

The rearrangement joins TRBV4-1 to TRBJ2-1; maybe TRBD2 (7 bases). Germline V gene data show CDR1 as MGHRA and CDR2 as YSYEKL. Trimming removed 4 bases from V and 6 bases from J, with 25 bases in between. There are 18 residues in the CDR3. DNA of the CDR3: TGCGCCAGCAGCCCGCGCCTTCTGGGGGCGGGAGCTGGCAATGAGCAGTTCTTC. Its translation is CASSPRLLGAGAGNEQFF.

This chain joins TRBV5-6 and TRBJ2-1; 9 nucleotides line up with TRBD2. The germline gives CDR1 SGHDT, CDR2 YYEEEE. This CDR3 region has 11 residues. V gave up 4 bases and J gave up 12 bases; unmatched junction bases: 2. CDR3 bases: TGTGCCAGCAGCGAGGGACTAGCGCAGTTCTTC. Amino acid sequence: CASSEGLAQFF.

The chain is built from TRBV7-9 and TRBJ1-4; 8 positions agree with TRBD1. CDR3 length: 15 residues. The V and J ends lost 3 bases and 10 bases, in that order; junction bases with no gene match: 10. From germline, CDR1 is SEHNR and CDR2 FQNEAQ (reference sequence). In nucleotides, the CDR3 is TGTGCCAGCAGCTTCAGTCAGGGGGCGTGGAGAAAACTGTTTTTT. Translated: CASSFSQGAWRKLFF.